This T cell receptor beta chain was obtained from a study of control samples from healthy donors and cancer patients. Libraries were prepared by immunoSEQ multiplex PCR; TCRdb keeps only in-frame clonotypes and omits some of them. The sample contains around 130,000 clones, approximately 87% of which appear only once. The CDR3 is made up of 16 amino acids. Trimming cost V 3 bases and J 0 bases, with 12 bases left between them. Per the germline V gene, CDR1 is LNHDA and CDR2 is SQIVND (reference sequence). The genes are TRBV19 and TRBJ1-3; the D is unclear. The clonotype originates from a man aged 25 to 40 in good health. The source material was blood. CDR3 amino acids: CASSISQTYSGNTIYF. DNA for the CDR3: TGTGCCAGTAGTATTTCACAGACCTACTCTGGAAACACCATATATTTT. Looking up the rest from reference TRBV19 and TRBJ1-3 gives the full variable domain: DGGITQSPKYLFRKEGQNVTLSCEQNLNHDAMYWYRQDPGQGLRLIYYSQIVNDFQKGDIAEGYSVSREKKESFPLTVTSAQKNPTAFYLCASSISQTYSGNTIYFGEGSWLTVV.